The 8 T cell receptor beta chains below come from one sample, sequenced in a study of T cell repertoires in cytomegalovirus infection. Using its own MiXCR run on the reads, TCRdb lists one record per CDR3 protein. The sample carries over 300,000 distinct CDR3 sequences, over 7.5% recorded once. The sample comprised PBMCs. The receptors stem from a human donor in good health (CMV status not recorded). Some clones in this sample may be carry-over from other donors' samples.

This clonotype was picked up a small number of times. The rearrangement uses TRBV24-1 and TRBJ2-7, with TRBD1 matching over 9 bases. CDR1 is KGHDR, CDR2 SFDVKD, per germline. The CDR3 is made up of 14 amino acids. The V and J ends lost 5 bases and 4 bases, in that order; junction bases with no gene match: 5. Here the CDR3 reads CATSAAGTGYEQYF. The CDR3 DNA reads as TGTGCCACCAGTGCCGCCGGGACAGGGTACGAGCAGTACTTC.

This sequence joins TRBV29-1 and TRBJ2-3; D not resolved. Germline-derived CDR1 and CDR2 are SQVTM and ANQGSEA. This CDR3 has 14 amino acids. V shed 5 bases and J shed 0 bases, with 12 bases lying between them. The CDR3 loop is CSVSGESSTDTQYF. CDR3 DNA: TGCAGCGTTTCTGGAGAATCTAGCACAGATACGCAGTATTTT.

This clonotype was picked up many times. The chain carries TRBV4-3 and TRBJ2-5; the match to TRBD2 covers 9 bases. There are 17 residues in the CDR3. The V gene end was trimmed by 4 bases and the J gene end by 5 bases; junction bases not matched to a gene: 14. In germline, CDR1 is LGHNA, CDR2 YSLEER. In nucleotides, the CDR3 is TGCGCCAGCAGCCGAGGAGGTAGCGGGAGAGGGGGGGAGACCCAGTACTTC. Its translation is CASSRGGSGRGGETQYF.

This clonotype was counted at least ten times. The chain employs TRBV12-3 or TRBV12-4 and TRBJ1-6; D may be TRBD1 (5 bases). The CDR3 length is 14 residues. The V and J ends lost 6 bases and 9 bases respectively, with 15 bases between them. The CDR3 DNA sequence: TGTGCCAGCAGCTTTGGGACGGGAACTTCACCCCTCCACTTT. Amino acid sequence: CASSFGTGTSPLHF.

The chain recombines TRBV6-2 or TRBV6-3 with TRBJ2-7; tentative D call: TRBD1 (6 bases). V lost 2 bases, J lost 6 bases, and 17 bases lay in between. Germline assignment: CDR1 MNHEY and CDR2 SVGEGT. The CDR3 contains 15 residues. CDR3 in DNA: TGTGCCAGCAGTTACCCACAGGGAGCGTCGCGCGAGCAGTACTTC. Its protein product is CASSYPQGASREQYF.

The chain carries TRBV20-1 and TRBJ2-7; maybe TRBD2 (5 bases). The CDR3 totals 13 residues. V was trimmed by 2 bases and J by 4 bases, leaving 12 bases between them. From germline, CDR1 is DFQATT and CDR2 SNEGSKA (reference sequence). The CDR3 sequence: CSARSKREYEQYF. The CDR3 bases are TGCAGTGCTAGATCAAAAAGGGAGTACGAGCAGTACTTC.

For this clonotype: A read error may produce the germline difference seen at one junction end. This sequence joins TRBV19 and TRBJ1-1; tentatively, D is TRBD1 (6 bases). Germline V gene sequence: CDR1 LNHDA, CDR2 SQIVND (reference sequence). The CDR3 is 14 amino acids. CDR3 DNA sequence: TGTGCCAGTAGCCAACAGGGATTGAACGCTGAAGCTTTCTTT. Its translation: CASSQQGLNAEAFF.

As DNA, the CDR3 is TGCGCCAGCAGCCAAGAAGGGCAGCGAGAAGACATTCAGTACTTC. It specifies CASSQEGQREDIQYF. The chain is built from TRBV4-3 and TRBJ2-4; no clear D. The CDR3 length is 15 residues. The V gene's germline CDR1 is LGHNA and CDR2 YSLEER. Trimming left V 0 bases short and J 8 bases short, with 14 bases between.